The 29 T cell receptor beta chains in this list originate from one sample, sequenced in a study of cytomegalovirus exposure and HLA in healthy donors. Generated by immunoSEQ multiplex PCR, the TCRdb table keeps only in-frame clones and is missing some. Of about 160,000 clones listed, 70% to 90% are singletons. The sequencing sample was made of PBMCs. The receptors originated from a woman younger than 45 in good health and CMV-seronegative.

The chain has TRBV7-2 and TRBJ2-7; D not resolved. Germline V CDR1 and CDR2: SGHTA, FQGNSA. Trimming left V 2 bases short and J 0 bases short, with 11 bases between. The length of the CDR3 is 15 residues. The CDR3: CASSLSAVSSYEQYF. CDR3 bases: TGTGCCAGCAGCTTATCGGCGGTGAGCTCCTACGAGCAGTACTTC.

The chain employs TRBV9 and TRBJ2-7, with 9 positions matching TRBD1. CDR3 length equals 15 residues. Per the germline V gene, CDR1 is SGDLS and CDR2 is YYNGEE. V lost 0 bases to trimming and J lost 4 bases; unmatched junction nucleotides: 5. CDR3 DNA sequence: TGTGCCAGCAGCGTAGGTGGGACAGGGTCGTACGAGCAGTACTTC. Translated: CASSVGGTGSYEQYF.

V usage is TRBV5-1 and J usage is TRBJ1-1; possibly TRBD1 for D (6 bases). V lost 0 bases to trimming and J lost 5 bases, with 14 bases between them. CDR3 length: 15 residues. Germline CDR1 is SGHRS and CDR2 is YFSETQ. CDR3 loop: CASSLVGQGRTEAFF. DNA for the CDR3: TGCGCCAGCAGCTTGGTGGGGCAGGGGAGAACTGAAGCTTTCTTT.

This rearrangement joins TRBV9 to TRBJ2-7, with D possibly TRBD1 on 6 matching bases. V shed 2 bases and J shed 3 bases, with 15 bases lying between them. Germline loops: CDR1 SGDLS, CDR2 YYNGEE. The CDR3 length is 15 residues. The CDR3 reads CASSVRQDARYEQYF. The CDR3 DNA is TGTGCCAGCAGCGTTCGACAGGACGCTCGCTACGAGCAGTACTTC. The full variable domain, rest sourced from reference TRBV9 and TRBJ2-7, is DSGVTQTPKHLITATGQRVTLRCSPRSGDLSVYWYQQSLDQGLQFLIQYYNGEERAKGNILERFSAQQFPDLHSELNLSSLELGDSALYFCASSVRQDARYEQYFGPGTRLTVT.

The chain couples TRBV19 to TRBJ1-6; TRBD1 matches 9 bases. J lost 5 bases, V lost 5 bases, and 4 bases had no gene match. Germline V gives CDR1 LNHDA, CDR2 SQIVND (reference sequence). The CDR3 consists of 15 residues. The CDR3 sequence: CASSLRQGDNSPLHF. The CDR3 DNA reads as TGTGCCAGTAGTTTGAGACAGGGGGATAATTCACCCCTCCACTTT.

The chain has TRBV5-1 and TRBJ1-1, with 7 bases identical to TRBD1. V trimming: 0 bases; J trimming: 7 bases; junction bases outside the gene matches: 6. The germline CDR1 and CDR2 sequences are SGHRS and YFSETQ. This CDR3 contains 14 residues. DNA of the CDR3: TGCGCCAGCAGCTTGGACGGGACAGCCTATGAAGCTTTCTTT. Encoded protein: CASSLDGTAYEAFF.

V gene TRBV4-2 combines with J gene TRBJ2-1; tentative D call: TRBD2 (6 bases). The length of the CDR3 is 17 residues. With 3 bases removed from V and 0 bases from J, the gap between germline ends came to 15 bases. Germline values: CDR1 LGHNA, CDR2 YNFKEQ. The CDR3 DNA is TGTGCCAGCAGCCACCTAGGGGCGGGGAGCTCCTACAATGAGCAGTTCTTC. Translating it yields CASSHLGAGSSYNEQFF.

In this sample, this clone turned up once. The chain employs TRBV5-1 and TRBJ1-1; D might be TRBD1 (5 bases). This CDR3 spans 15 amino acids. With 0 bases removed from V and 5 bases from J, the gap between germline ends came to 14 bases. CDR1 and CDR2 from the germline V gene are SGHRS and YFSETQ. The CDR3 bases are TGCGCCAGCAGCTTGGGGCGGGGGTTGGAGACTGAAGCTTTCTTT. It codes for CASSLGRGLETEAFF.

The chain recombines TRBV29-1 with TRBJ2-7, with D perhaps matching TRBD1 or TRBD2 (5 bases each). Trimming shortened V by 4 bases and J by 7 bases, and 14 bases separated the two germline ends. The CDR3 consists of 12 residues. Per germline, CDR1 SQVTM and CDR2 ANQGSEA. DNA for the CDR3: TGCAGCGTTGGAGCAGGGACGGGGGAGCAGTACTTC. Translated: CSVGAGTGEQYF.

This sequence joins TRBV30 and TRBJ2-2; a possible D gene is TRBD2 (5 bases). This CDR3 contains 15 residues. Trimming took off 1 base at V and 3 bases at J, with 12 bases between the two ends. CDR1 is GTSNPN, CDR2 SVGIG, per germline (reference sequence). DNA for the CDR3: TGTGCCTGGAGTGGGGCCTGGGGAGACACCGGGGAGCTGTTTTTT. Amino acid sequence: CAWSGAWGDTGELFF.

Here the CDR3 reads CATSRGDSQSYEQYF. The DNA for the CDR3 is TGTGCCACCAGCAGAGGGGACAGTCAATCCTACGAGCAGTACTTC. The chain employs TRBV15 and TRBJ2-7; TRBD1 matches 7 bases. After removal of 1 base from V and 1 base from J, the junction contained 4 bases not matched to a gene. Germline V gene lookup returns CDR1 LNHNV and CDR2 YYDKDF (reference sequence). The CDR3 is 15 residues long.

V gene TRBV5-5 combines with J gene TRBJ2-4, with 7 nucleotides matching TRBD2. V trimming: 1 base; J trimming: 0 bases; junction bases outside the gene matches: 1. The CDR3 spans 15 residues. Germline values: CDR1 SGHKS, CDR2 YYEKEE (reference sequence). Here the CDR3 DNA reads TGTGCCAGCAGCTTGCGCGGGGGAGCCAAAAACATTCAGTACTTC. Its translation is CASSLRGGAKNIQYF.

This rearrangement joins TRBV5-4 to TRBJ1-1; TRBD1 matches 11 bases. Trimming took 3 bases from V and 5 from J; bases not matched to a gene: 6. Germline V lookup: CDR1 SGHNT, CDR2 YYREEE (reference sequence). There are 15 residues in the CDR3. Written as DNA, the CDR3 is TGTGCCAGCAGCTCCCGGACAGGGGGCTTTACTGAAGCTTTCTTT. Translated: CASSSRTGGFTEAFF.

In its sample, this clone was seen a few times. The chain links TRBV7-8 to TRBJ2-5; 12 bases fit TRBD2. CDR3 size: 17 residues. Trimming took 0 bases from V and 5 from J; bases not matched to a gene: 7. CDR1 and CDR2 (germline): SGHVS, FQNEAQ. CDR3 in amino acids: CASSLAASGRAGETQYF. DNA of the CDR3: TGTGCCAGCAGCTTAGCCGCTAGCGGGAGGGCCGGGGAGACCCAGTACTTC. Supplemented by reference TRBV7-8 and TRBJ2-5, the full variable domain reads GAGVSQSPRYKVAKRGQDVALRCDPISGHVSLFWYQQALGQGPEFLTYFQNEAQLDKSGLPSDRFFAERPEGSVSTLKIQRTQQEDSAVYLCASSLAASGRAGETQYFGPGTRLLVL.

This chain links TRBV27 with TRBJ2-1; 12 positions agree with TRBD2. The germline V gene encodes CDR1 MNHEY and CDR2 SMNVEV (reference sequence). This CDR3 region has 13 residues. V lost 10 bases and J lost 6; bases outside the gene matches: 4. CDR3 sequence (DNA): TGTGCCACCGGACTAGCGGGAACCAATGAGCAGTTCTTC. Amino acid sequence: CATGLAGTNEQFF.

The V and J genes are TRBV15 and TRBJ2-1; D may correspond to TRBD1 or TRBD2 (5 bases each). The germline CDR1 and CDR2 sequences are LNHNV and YYDKDF (reference sequence). V was trimmed by 2 bases and J by 6 bases, leaving 17 bases between them. The CDR3 consists of 16 residues. The CDR3 protein is CATSRSGTSQTNEQFF. The CDR3 region has the DNA TGTGCCACCAGCAGATCCGGGACCAGCCAGACCAATGAGCAGTTCTTC.

The chain employs TRBV19 and TRBJ2-2; D could derive from TRBD1 or TRBD2 (5 bases each). CDR3 length equals 16 residues. V was clipped by 8 bases and J by 4 bases, with 20 bases between them. Germline V gene lookup returns CDR1 LNHDA and CDR2 SQIVND (reference sequence). CDR3 DNA: TGTGCCAGTGGATATGGGGCGAGGGCGGGCACCGGGGAGCTGTTTTTT. Translating it yields CASGYGARAGTGELFF.

In its sample, this clone was seen once. The chain links TRBV19 to TRBJ2-7; 8 nucleotides match TRBD2. The CDR3 extends over 17 amino acids. Trimming removed 1 base from V and 0 bases from J; junction bases left unmatched: 8. CDR1 LNHDA and CDR2 SQIVND come from the germline V gene (reference sequence). The CDR3 nucleotides read TGTGCCAGTAGTATAGGCTATAGCGGGGTGAACTCCTACGAGCAGTACTTC. Protein: CASSIGYSGVNSYEQYF.

The V and J genes are TRBV6-5 and TRBJ2-7, with 8 bases that match TRBD2. After removal of 6 bases from V and 0 bases from J, the junction contained 4 bases not matched to a gene. CDR3 size: 14 residues. Germline V CDR1 and CDR2: MNHEY, SVGAGI. DNA for the CDR3: TGTGCCAGCAGAACCAGCGGGAGCTCCTACGAGCAGTACTTC. It specifies CASRTSGSSYEQYF.

The CDR3 sequence: CASSREGNTGELFF. For the CDR3, the DNA is TGTGCCAGCAGCAGGGAGGGAAACACCGGGGAGCTGTTTTTT. This sequence joins TRBV7-9 and TRBJ2-2, with TRBD2 matching 7 bases. Germline V gives CDR1 SEHNR, CDR2 FQNEAQ (reference sequence). J gave up 2 bases and V 5 bases, and 2 bases lay outside the gene matches. The CDR3 contains 14 residues.

The V and J genes are TRBV7-9 and TRBJ1-2, with TRBD1 matching 9 bases. The CDR3 extends over 14 amino acids. Germline V gives CDR1 SEHNR, CDR2 FQNEAQ (reference sequence). Germline trimming cut 4 bases from V and 2 bases from J; bases unmatched to any gene: 2. The CDR3 loop is CASSSQGANYGYTF. DNA of the CDR3: TGTGCCAGCAGCTCACAGGGGGCCAACTATGGCTACACCTTC.

The chain has TRBV4-1 and TRBJ1-2; a possible D gene is TRBD1 (5 bases). V lost 4 bases and J 2 bases, leaving 14 bases between the germline ends. This CDR3 is 15 amino acids long. Germline CDR1 reads MGHRA; CDR2 reads YSYEKL. Here the CDR3 DNA reads TGCGCCAGCAGCCTGGCTGCAGGGAACAACTATGGCTACACCTTC. As protein: CASSLAAGNNYGYTF.

The chain employs TRBV6-5 and TRBJ1-6, with TRBD1 identical over 9 bases. In germline, CDR1 is MNHEY, CDR2 SVGAGI. CDR3 length: 15 amino acids. With V trimmed by 5 bases and J by 7 bases, 6 bases remained unmatched. CDR3 amino acids: CASSPTGTGNSPLHF. As DNA, the CDR3 is TGTGCCAGCAGTCCCACCGGGACAGGGAATTCACCCCTCCACTTT.

The V and J genes are TRBV29-1 and TRBJ1-1; D is possibly TRBD1 (6 bases). Trimming left V 3 bases short and J 3 bases short, with 14 bases between. Germline CDR1 and CDR2: SQVTM and ANQGSEA. The CDR3 contains 14 residues. CDR3 DNA sequence: TGCAGCGTTGAGGGGGGGGCTGGGTACACTGAAGCTTTCTTT. Translated, it gives CSVEGGAGYTEAFF.

This clone was seen more than once but under ten times. The chain uses TRBV7-9 and TRBJ2-2, with D possibly matching TRBD2 (5 bases). V lost 8 bases and J lost 7, with 14 bases in between. CDR1 is SEHNR, CDR2 FQNEAQ, per germline (reference sequence). CDR3 length: 13 amino acids. CDR3 bases: TGTGCCAGCCCCCGGGAATCACTCGGGGAGCTGTTTTTT. This sequence encodes CASPRESLGELFF.

The rearrangement links TRBV10-1 to TRBJ2-5, with a possible D match to TRBD1 (6 bases). Trimming stripped 10 bases from V and 1 base from J, with 16 bases between. The CDR3 covers 14 residues. CDR1 and CDR2 from the germline V gene are WNHNN and SYGVQD (reference sequence). In DNA form, the CDR3 reads TGCGCCACGAGGGGGACGGACACCCAAGAGACCCAGTACTTC. Its protein is CATRGTDTQETQYF.

This chain connects TRBV7-9 to TRBJ1-4, with 7 bases lining up with TRBD1. The germline V gene encodes CDR1 SEHNR and CDR2 FQNEAQ (reference sequence). The CDR3 runs to 14 residues. Trimming took 6 bases from V and 7 from J; bases not matched to a gene: 8. The CDR3, as DNA: TGTGCCAGCAGTTTACAGGGGAGGGGTGAAAAACTGTTTTTT. This codes for CASSLQGRGEKLFF.

V and J are TRBV6-1 and TRBJ1-2, with 8 positions matching TRBD1. Germline assignment: CDR1 MNHNS and CDR2 SASEGT. The J segment lost 8 bases and the V segment lost 3 bases, leaving 2 bases of the junction unmatched. The CDR3 runs to 12 residues. The CDR3: CASSEDRDGYTF. The CDR3 nucleotides are TGTGCCAGCAGTGAGGACAGGGACGGCTACACCTTC.

This clone came up once. This chain connects TRBV27 to TRBJ1-1; the match to TRBD1 covers 8 bases. The CDR3 has 13 amino acids. Losses at the gene ends were 6 bases for V and 5 bases for J; bases not matched to a gene: 5. Germline loops: CDR1 MNHEY, CDR2 SMNVEV (reference sequence). The CDR3 region is CASRKQGGTEAFF. In DNA form, the CDR3 reads TGTGCCAGCAGAAAACAGGGGGGTACTGAAGCTTTCTTT.